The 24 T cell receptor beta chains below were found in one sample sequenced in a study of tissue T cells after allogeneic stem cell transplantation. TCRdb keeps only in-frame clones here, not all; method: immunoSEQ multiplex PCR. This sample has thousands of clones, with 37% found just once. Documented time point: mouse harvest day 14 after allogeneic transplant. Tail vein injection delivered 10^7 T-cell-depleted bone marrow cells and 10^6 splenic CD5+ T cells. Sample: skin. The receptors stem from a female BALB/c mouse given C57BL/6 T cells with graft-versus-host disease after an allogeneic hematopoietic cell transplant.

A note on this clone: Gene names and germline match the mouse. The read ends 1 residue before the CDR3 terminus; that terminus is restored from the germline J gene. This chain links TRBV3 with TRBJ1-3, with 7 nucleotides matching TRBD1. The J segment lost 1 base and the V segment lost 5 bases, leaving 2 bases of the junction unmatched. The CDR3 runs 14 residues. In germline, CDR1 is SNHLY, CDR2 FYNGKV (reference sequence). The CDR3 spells CASSQQGSGNTLYF. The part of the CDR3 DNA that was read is TGTGCCAGCAGCCAACAGGGGTCTGGAAATACGCTCTAT.

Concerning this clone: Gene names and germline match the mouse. The CDR3 reads CASSQGTGQDTQYF. CDR3 DNA (partial): TGTGCCAGCAGCCAAGGAACTGGGCAAGACACCCAGTAC. The rearrangement joins TRBV5 to TRBJ2-5, with D possibly matching TRBD2 (6 bases). Read data end 1 residue before the CDR3 end; the end is taken from the germline J gene. Germline CDR1 and CDR2: LGHNA and YNLKQL (reference sequence). The V end lost 1 base, the J end lost 3 bases, and 8 bases lay between the germline ends. This CDR3 spans 14 amino acids.

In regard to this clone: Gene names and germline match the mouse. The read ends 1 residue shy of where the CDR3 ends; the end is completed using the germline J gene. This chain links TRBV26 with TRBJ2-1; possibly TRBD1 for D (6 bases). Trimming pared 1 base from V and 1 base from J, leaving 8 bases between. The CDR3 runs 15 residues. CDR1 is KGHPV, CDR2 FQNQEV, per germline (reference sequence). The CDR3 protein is CASSLYGTNYAEQFF. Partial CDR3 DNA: TGTGCCAGCAGTCTGTACGGGACAAACTATGCTGAGCAGTTC.

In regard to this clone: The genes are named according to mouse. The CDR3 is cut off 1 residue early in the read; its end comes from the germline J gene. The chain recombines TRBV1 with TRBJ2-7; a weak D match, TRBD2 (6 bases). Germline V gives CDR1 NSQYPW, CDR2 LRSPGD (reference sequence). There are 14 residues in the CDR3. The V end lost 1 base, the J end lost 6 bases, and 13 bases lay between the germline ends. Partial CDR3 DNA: TGCACCTGCAGTGCAGTCCTGGGGCGGGGTGAACAGTAC. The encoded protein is CTCSAVLGRGEQY. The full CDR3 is CTCSAVLGRGEQYF.

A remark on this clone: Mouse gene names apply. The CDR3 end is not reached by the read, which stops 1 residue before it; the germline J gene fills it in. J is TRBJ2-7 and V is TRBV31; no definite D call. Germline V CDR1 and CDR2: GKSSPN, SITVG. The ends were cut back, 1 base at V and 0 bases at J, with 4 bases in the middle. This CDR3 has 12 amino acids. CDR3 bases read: TGTGCCTGGAGTCACAGCTCCTATGAACAGTAC. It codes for CAWSHSSYEQY. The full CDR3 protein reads CAWSHSSYEQYF.

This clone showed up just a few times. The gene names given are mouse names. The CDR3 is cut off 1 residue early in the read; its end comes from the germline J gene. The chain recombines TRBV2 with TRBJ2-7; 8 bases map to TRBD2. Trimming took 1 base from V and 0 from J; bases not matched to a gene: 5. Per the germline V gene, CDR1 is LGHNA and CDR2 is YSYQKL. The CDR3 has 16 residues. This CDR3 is CASSQGSGGLSYEQYF. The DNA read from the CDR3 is TGTGCCAGCAGCCAAGGTTCTGGGGGGCTCTCCTATGAACAGTAC.

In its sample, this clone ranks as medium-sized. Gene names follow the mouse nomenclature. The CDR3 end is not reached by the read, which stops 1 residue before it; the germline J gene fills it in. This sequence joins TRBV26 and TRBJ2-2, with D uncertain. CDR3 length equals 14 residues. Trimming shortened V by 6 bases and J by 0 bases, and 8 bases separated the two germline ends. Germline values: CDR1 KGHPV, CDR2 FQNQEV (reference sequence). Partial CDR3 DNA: TGTGCCAGCAGCCTACAAGCAAACACCGGGCAGCTCTAC. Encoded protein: CASSLQANTGQLY. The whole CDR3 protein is CASSLQANTGQLYF.

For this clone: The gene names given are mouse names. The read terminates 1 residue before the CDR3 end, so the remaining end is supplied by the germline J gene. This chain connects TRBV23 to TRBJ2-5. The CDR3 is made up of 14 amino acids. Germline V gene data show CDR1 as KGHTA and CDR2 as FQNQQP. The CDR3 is CSSSQSPREDTQYF. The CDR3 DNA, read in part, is TGCTCCAGCAGTCAATCCCCACGGGAAGACACCCAGTAC.

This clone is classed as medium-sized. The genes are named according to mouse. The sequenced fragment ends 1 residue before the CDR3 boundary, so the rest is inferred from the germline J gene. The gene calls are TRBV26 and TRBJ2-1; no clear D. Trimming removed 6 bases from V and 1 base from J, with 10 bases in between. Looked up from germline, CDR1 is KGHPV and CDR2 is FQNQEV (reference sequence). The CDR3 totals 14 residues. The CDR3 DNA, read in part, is TGTGCCAGCAGCCCCGGGAAAAACTATGCTGAGCAGTTC. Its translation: CASSPGKNYAEQF. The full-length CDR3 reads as CASSPGKNYAEQFF.

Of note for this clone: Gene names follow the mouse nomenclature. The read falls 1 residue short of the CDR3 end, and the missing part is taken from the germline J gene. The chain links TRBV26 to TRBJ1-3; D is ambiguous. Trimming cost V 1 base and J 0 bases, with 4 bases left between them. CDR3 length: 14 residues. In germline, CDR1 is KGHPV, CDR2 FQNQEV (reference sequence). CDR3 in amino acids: CASSLFISGNTLYF. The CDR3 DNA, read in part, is TGTGCCAGCAGTCTGTTCATTTCTGGAAATACGCTCTAT.

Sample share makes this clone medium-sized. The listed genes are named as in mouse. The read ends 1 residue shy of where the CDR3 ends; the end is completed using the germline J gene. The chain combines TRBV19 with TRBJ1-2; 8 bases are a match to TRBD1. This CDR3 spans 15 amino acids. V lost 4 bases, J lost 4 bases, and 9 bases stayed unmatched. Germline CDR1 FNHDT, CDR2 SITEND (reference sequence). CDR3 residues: CASSSQGARGSDYTF. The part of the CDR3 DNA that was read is TGTGCCAGCAGTTCTCAGGGGGCGCGGGGCTCCGACTACACC.

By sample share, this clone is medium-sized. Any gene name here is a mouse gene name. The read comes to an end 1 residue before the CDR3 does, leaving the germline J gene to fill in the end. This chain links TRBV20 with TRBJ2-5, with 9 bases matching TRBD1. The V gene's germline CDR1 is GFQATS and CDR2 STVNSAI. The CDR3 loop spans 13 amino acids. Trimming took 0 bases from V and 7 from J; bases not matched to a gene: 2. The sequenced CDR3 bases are TGTGGTGCTAGGGAACAGGGGGCCTACACCCAGTAC. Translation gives CGAREQGAYTQY. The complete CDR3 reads CGAREQGAYTQYF.

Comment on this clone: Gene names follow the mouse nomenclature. The chain's CDR3 is CASSDRQSGNTLYF. The sequenced part of the CDR3 DNA is TGTGCCAGCAGTGATCGCCAGTCTGGAAATACGCTCTAT. This chain joins TRBV13-3 and TRBJ1-3; unclear D gene. The read stops 1 residue short of the end of the CDR3; the missing end is completed from the germline J gene. CDR3 size: 14 residues. Between the trimmed V and J ends, which lost 1 base and 1 base, there was a span of 6 bases. The germline CDR1 and CDR2 sequences are NNHDY and SYVADS.

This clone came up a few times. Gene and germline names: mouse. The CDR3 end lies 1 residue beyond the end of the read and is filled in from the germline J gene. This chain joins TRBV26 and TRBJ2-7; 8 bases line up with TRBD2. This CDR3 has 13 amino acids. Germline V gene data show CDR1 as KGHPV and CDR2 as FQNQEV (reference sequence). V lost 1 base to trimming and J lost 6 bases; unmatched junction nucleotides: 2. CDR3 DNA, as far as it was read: TGTGCCAGCAGTCTGTTCTGGGGGGTTGAACAGTAC. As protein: CASSLFWGVEQY. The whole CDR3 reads CASSLFWGVEQYF.

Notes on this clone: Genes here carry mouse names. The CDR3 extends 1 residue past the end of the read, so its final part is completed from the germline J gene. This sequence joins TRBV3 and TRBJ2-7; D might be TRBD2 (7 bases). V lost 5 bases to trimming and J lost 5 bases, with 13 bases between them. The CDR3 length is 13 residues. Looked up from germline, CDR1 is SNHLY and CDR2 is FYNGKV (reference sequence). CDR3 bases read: TGTGCCAGCAGCGTTAGAGGGGGGGATGAACAGTAC. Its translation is CASSVRGGDEQY. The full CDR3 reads CASSVRGGDEQYF.

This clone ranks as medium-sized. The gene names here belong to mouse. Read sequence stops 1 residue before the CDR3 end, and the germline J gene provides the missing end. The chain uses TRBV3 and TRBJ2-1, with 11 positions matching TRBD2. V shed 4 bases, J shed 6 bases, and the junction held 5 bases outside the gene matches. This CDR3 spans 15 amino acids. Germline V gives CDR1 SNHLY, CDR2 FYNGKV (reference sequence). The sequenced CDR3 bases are TGTGCCAGCAGCTCCGGACTGGGGGGCGGTGCTGAGCAGTTC. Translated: CASSSGLGGGAEQF. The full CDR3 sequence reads CASSSGLGGGAEQFF.

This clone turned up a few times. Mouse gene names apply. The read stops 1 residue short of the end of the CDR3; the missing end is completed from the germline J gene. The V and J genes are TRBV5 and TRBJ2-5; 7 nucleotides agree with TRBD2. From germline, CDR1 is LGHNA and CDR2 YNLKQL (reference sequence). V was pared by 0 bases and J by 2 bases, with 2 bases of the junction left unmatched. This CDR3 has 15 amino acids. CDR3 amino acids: CASSQEGGTQDTQYF. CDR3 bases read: TGTGCCAGCAGCCAAGAGGGGGGGACCCAAGACACCCAGTAC.

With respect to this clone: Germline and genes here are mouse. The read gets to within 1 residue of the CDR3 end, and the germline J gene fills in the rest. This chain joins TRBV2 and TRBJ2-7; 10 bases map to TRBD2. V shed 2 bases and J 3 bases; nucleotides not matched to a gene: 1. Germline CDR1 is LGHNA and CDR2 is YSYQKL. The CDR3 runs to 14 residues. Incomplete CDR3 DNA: TGTGCCAGCAGCCAAACTGGGGGGGACTATGAACAGTAC. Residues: CASSQTGGDYEQY. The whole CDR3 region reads CASSQTGGDYEQYF.

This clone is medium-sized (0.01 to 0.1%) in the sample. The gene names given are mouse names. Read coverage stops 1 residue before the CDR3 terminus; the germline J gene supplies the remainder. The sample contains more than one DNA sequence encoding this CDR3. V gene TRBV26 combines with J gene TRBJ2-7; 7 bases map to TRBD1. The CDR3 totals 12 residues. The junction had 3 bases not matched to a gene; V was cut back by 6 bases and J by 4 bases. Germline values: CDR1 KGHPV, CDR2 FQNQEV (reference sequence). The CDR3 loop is CASSLGQYEQYF. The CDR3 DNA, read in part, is TGTGCCAGCAGCTTGGGACAGTATGAACAGTAC.

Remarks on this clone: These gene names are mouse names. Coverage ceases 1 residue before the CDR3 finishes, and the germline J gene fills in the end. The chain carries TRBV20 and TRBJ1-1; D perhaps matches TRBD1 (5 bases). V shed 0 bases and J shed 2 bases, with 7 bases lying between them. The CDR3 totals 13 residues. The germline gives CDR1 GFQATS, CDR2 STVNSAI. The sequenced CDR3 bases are TGTGGTGCTAGGGAAGGACACAACACAGAAGTCTTC. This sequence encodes CGAREGHNTEVF. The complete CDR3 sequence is CGAREGHNTEVFF.

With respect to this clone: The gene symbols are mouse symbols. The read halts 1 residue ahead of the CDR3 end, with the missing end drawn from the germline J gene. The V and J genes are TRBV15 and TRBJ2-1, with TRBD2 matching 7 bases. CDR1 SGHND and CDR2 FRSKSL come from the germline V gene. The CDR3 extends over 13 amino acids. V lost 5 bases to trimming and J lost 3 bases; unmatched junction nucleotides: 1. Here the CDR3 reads CASSPGGYAEQFF. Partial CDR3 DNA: TGTGCCAGCAGTCCTGGGGGCTATGCTGAGCAGTTC.

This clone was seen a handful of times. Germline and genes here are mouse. CDR3 bases read: TGTGCCAGCAGCCCAGGGGGTGCAGAAACGCTGTAT. Protein product: CASSPGGAETLY. The CDR3 reads in full as CASSPGGAETLYF. The chain uses TRBV3 and TRBJ2-3; a possible D gene is TRBD1 (6 bases). The CDR3 end lies 1 residue beyond the end of the read and is filled in from the germline J gene. The CDR3 is 13 residues long. Germline V CDR1 and CDR2: SNHLY, FYNGKV (reference sequence). Trimming removed 5 bases from V and 1 base from J, with 7 bases in between.

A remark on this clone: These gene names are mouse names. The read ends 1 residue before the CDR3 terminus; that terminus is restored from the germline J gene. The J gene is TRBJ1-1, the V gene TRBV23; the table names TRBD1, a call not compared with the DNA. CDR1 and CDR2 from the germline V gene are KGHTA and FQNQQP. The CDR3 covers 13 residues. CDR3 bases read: TGCTCCAGCAGTCAATCAACAGACACAGAAGTCTTC. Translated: CSSSQSTDTEVF. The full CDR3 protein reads CSSSQSTDTEVFF.

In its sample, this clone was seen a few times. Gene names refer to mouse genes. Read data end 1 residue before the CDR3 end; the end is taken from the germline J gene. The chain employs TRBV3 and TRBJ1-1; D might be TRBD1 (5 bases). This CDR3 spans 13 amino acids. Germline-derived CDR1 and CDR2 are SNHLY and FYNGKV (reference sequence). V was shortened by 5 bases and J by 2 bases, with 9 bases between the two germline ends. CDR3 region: CASSQGPNTEVFF. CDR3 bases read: TGTGCCAGCAGCCAGGGACCCAACACAGAAGTCTTC.